One and the same sample provided the 12 T cell receptor beta chains below, sequenced in a study of blood T cell repertoires in COVID-19. Produced via immunoSEQ multiplex PCR; TCRdb's table is partial and in-frame only. The sample contains some 170,000 clones, approximately 88% of which appear only once. Sequenced: peripheral blood. The receptors derive from a woman aged 40 to 49 with COVID-19, enrolled during active disease.

The chain combines TRBV3-1 (or the pseudogene TRBV3-2) with TRBJ2-5, with D perhaps matching TRBD2 (5 bases). The length of the CDR3 is 15 residues. The V gene's germline CDR1 is LGHDT and CDR2 YNNKEL (reference sequence). The V end was cut by 4 bases, the J end by 5 bases, with 17 bases between. The DNA of the CDR3 is TGTGCCAGCAGCCTACTCCTTTTGGAGGCGGAGACCCAGTACTTC. It specifies CASSLLLLEAETQYF.

The chain joins TRBV20-1 to TRBJ2-5; D ambiguous. Looked up from germline, CDR1 is DFQATT and CDR2 is SNEGSKA (reference sequence). The germline V and J ends were trimmed by 7 bases and 1 base, with 7 bases remaining between them. The CDR3 length is 11 residues. Here the CDR3 DNA reads TGCAGTGGAAGAGTCCAAGAGACCCAGTACTTC. It encodes CSGRVQETQYF.

The chain is built from TRBV28 and TRBJ2-5; D unresolved. The CDR3 loop spans 15 amino acids. Germline loops: CDR1 MDHEN, CDR2 SYDVKM. The V end was cut by 5 bases, the J end by 2 bases, with 15 bases between. This CDR3 reads CASSPRNRQQETQYF. In DNA, the CDR3 is TGTGCCAGCAGTCCTAGGAACCGGCAGCAAGAGACCCAGTACTTC. The full variable domain, its missing parts supplied by reference TRBV28 and TRBJ2-5, is DVKVTQSSRYLVKRTGEKVFLECVQDMDHENMFWYRQDPGLGLRLIYFSYDVKMKEKGDIPEGYSVSREKKERFSLILESASTNQTSMYLCASSPRNRQQETQYFGPGTRLLVL.

The genes are TRBV11-2 and TRBJ2-5; TRBD1 might be the D (6 bases). Germline lookup yields CDR1 SGHAT and CDR2 FQNNGV. Trimming stripped 4 bases from V and 5 bases from J, with 17 bases between. The CDR3 contains 15 residues. The chain's CDR3 is CASSSPRGSGETQYF. The DNA for the CDR3 is TGTGCCAGCAGCTCGCCCAGGGGTTCCGGGGAGACCCAGTACTTC.

The chain carries TRBV5-1 and TRBJ2-7; weak D call: TRBD2 (6 bases). V dropped 4 bases and J dropped 4 bases, with 15 bases sitting between them. The germline gives CDR1 SGHRS, CDR2 YFSETQ. The CDR3 is 14 amino acids. CDR3 in DNA: TGCGCCAGCAGCCCCGGGGACTCCCTTTACGAGCAGTACTTC. It specifies CASSPGDSLYEQYF.

This clone appeared a few times. V gene TRBV7-3 combines with J gene TRBJ2-1, with a tentative D call TRBD1 (6 bases). In germline, CDR1 is SGHTA, CDR2 FQGTGA. The V gene lost 2 bases and the J gene lost 8 bases, with 25 bases spanning the gap. The CDR3 loop spans 18 amino acids. The CDR3 DNA reads TGTGCCAGCAGCTTATTGCCCCAAACAGGGACCATATTCCATGAGCAGTTCTTC. This encodes CASSLLPQTGTIFHEQFF.

CDR3 region: CASSTAPGGYGYTF. The CDR3 nucleotides read TGTGCCAGCTCGACAGCCCCGGGTGGCTATGGCTACACCTTC. J is TRBJ1-2 and V is TRBV6-4; D may be TRBD1 (5 bases). The V gene lost 8 bases and the J gene lost 4 bases, with 17 bases spanning the gap. This CDR3 has 14 residues. Germline loops: CDR1 MRHNA, CDR2 SNTAGT.

The chain recombines TRBV28 with TRBJ1-2; D is possibly TRBD1 (5 bases). Per the germline V gene, CDR1 is MDHEN and CDR2 is SYDVKM. Trimming took 2 bases from V and 2 from J, leaving 9 bases between them. This CDR3 is 14 amino acids long. CDR3 coding DNA: TGTGCCAGCAGTTTAAATCACAGGAACTATGGCTACACCTTC. This gives the protein CASSLNHRNYGYTF.

V usage is TRBV5-1 and J usage is TRBJ1-1, with TRBD1 identical over 7 bases. Losses at the gene ends were 0 bases for V and 4 bases for J; bases not matched to a gene: 6. The CDR3 covers 15 residues. CDR1 is SGHRS and CDR2 is YFSETQ in the germline V gene. CDR3 nucleotides: TGCGCCAGCAGCTTGGACGGACAGGTGGTCACTGAAGCTTTCTTT. Amino acids: CASSLDGQVVTEAFF.

The V gene is TRBV5-8, the J gene TRBJ2-6; a weak D match, TRBD2 (5 bases). The CDR3 consists of 15 residues. Germline CDR1 SGHTS, CDR2 YDEGEE. Trimming shortened V by 2 bases and J by 1 base, and 7 bases separated the two germline ends. Here the CDR3 DNA reads TGTGCCAGCAGCTTAGGGAGTTCTGGGGCCAACGTCCTGACTTTC. It encodes CASSLGSSGANVLTF.

V gene TRBV28 combines with J gene TRBJ1-6; 8 bases line up with TRBD1. CDR3 length equals 13 residues. The trim removed 8 bases at V and 7 bases at J, leaving 4 bases unmatched. CDR1 MDHEN and CDR2 SYDVKM come from the germline V gene. The chain's CDR3 is CASRGQENSPLHF. The CDR3 nucleotides read TGTGCCAGCCGGGGACAGGAAAATTCACCCCTCCACTTT.

This clone has more than one count but fewer than ten. The V call is TRBV11-2, the J call TRBJ2-7; no clear D gene. The germline V gene has CDR1 SGHAT and CDR2 FQNNGV. The CDR3 is 15 amino acids. Trimming pared 1 base from V and 0 bases from J, leaving 10 bases between. CDR3 sequence reads: CASSLGVADSYEQYF. The CDR3 DNA sequence: TGTGCCAGCAGCTTAGGGGTGGCGGACTCCTACGAGCAGTACTTC.